This TCR beta chain was recorded in a study of T-cell reconstitution after alpha-beta-depleted transplantation in children. Unique molecular identifiers were incorporated when the TCRbeta library was constructed. TCRdb reprocessed the PCR reads via MiXCR and lists one record per CDR3 protein. The table has 250,000 to 350,000 distinct CDR3 sequences, roughly 9.5% seen once. V shed 0 bases and J shed 3 bases, with 17 bases lying between them. The CDR3 totals 17 residues. The germline gives CDR1 SGHDT, CDR2 YYEEEE. This receptor was identified in a human donor who donated a stem cell graft to a child with SCID. The chain has TRBV5-6 and TRBJ2-3; D is ambiguous. The input for sequencing was PBMCs from the stem cell graft donor, taken from the stem cell graft. CDR3 nucleotides: TGTGCCAGCAGCTTGGCCAGAGAGCGCAGGCCAACAGATACGCAGTATTTT. Amino acids: CASSLARERRPTDTQYF.